This TCR beta chain was observed in a study of shared clonotypes between healthy human individuals. About the research overall: There were three CD4 naive, three CD4 memory, two CD8 naive and one CD8 memory plates per donor.

The CDR3 length is 14 residues. The V and J ends lost 8 bases and 0 bases respectively, with 10 bases between them. Germline V lookup: CDR1 MNHNY, CDR2 SVGAGI (reference sequence). The table came from immunoSEQ multiplex PCR; TCRdb's copy has only in-frame clones and leaves some out. The sample has about 550,000 clones; nearly 97% are singletons. Only one count was recorded for this clone. Its specificity is not known. CD45RO negativity and positive selection for CCR7 defined naive CD8 cells, a population that excluded terminally differentiated effector memory CD45RA+ cells. Study observations and caveats: Sequencing of the sorted subsets was shown by rarefaction to be incomplete despite large depth.

The material sequenced was naive CD8+ T cells sorted from blood. The sequence came from a woman between 25 and 40 years old in good health. This chain joins TRBV6-6 and TRBJ2-2; D not resolved. The CDR3 spells CASGDGTNTGELFF. CDR3 coding DNA: TGTGCCAGCGGGGATGGTACGAACACCGGGGAGCTGTTTTTT.